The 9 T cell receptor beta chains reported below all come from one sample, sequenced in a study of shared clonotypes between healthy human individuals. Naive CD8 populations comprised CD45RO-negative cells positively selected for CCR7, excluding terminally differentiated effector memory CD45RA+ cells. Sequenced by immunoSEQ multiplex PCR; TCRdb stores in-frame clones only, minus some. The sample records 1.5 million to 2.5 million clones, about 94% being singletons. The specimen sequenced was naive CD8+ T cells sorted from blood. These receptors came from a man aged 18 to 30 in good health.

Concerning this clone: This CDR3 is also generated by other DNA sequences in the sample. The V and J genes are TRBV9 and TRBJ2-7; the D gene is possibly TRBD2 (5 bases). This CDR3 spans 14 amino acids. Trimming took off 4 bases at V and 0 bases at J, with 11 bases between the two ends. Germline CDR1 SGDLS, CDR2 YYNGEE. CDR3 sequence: CASSPSGSSYEQYF. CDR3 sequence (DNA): TGTGCCAGCAGCCCAAGCGGTAGCTCCTACGAGCAGTACTTC. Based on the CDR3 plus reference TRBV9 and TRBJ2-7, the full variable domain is DSGVTQTPKHLITATGQRVTLRCSPRSGDLSVYWYQQSLDQGLQFLIQYYNGEERAKGNILERFSAQQFPDLHSELNLSSLELGDSALYFCASSPSGSSYEQYFGPGTRLTVT.

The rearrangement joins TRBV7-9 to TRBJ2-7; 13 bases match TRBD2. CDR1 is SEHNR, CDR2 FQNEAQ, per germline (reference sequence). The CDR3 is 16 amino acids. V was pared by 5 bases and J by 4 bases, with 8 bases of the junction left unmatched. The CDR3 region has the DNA TGTGCCAGCAGCATTGGACTAGCGGGGGCTGGATACGAGCAGTACTTC. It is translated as CASSIGLAGAGYEQYF.

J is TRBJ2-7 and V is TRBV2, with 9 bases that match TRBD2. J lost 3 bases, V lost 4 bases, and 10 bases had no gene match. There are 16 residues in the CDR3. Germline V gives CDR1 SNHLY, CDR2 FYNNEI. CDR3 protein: CASSVKLAGDNYEQYF. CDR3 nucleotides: TGTGCCAGCAGTGTCAAACTAGCGGGCGACAACTACGAGCAGTACTTC.

CDR3 sequence reads: CSVDPDDRAYGYTF. The CDR3 DNA sequence: TGCAGCGTTGACCCAGACGACAGGGCCTATGGCTACACCTTC. The V and J genes are TRBV29-1 and TRBJ1-2; 7 positions agree with TRBD1. Germline V gene sequence: CDR1 SQVTM, CDR2 ANQGSEA. This CDR3 is 14 amino acids long. The junction had 8 bases not matched to a gene; V was cut back by 3 bases and J by 4 bases.

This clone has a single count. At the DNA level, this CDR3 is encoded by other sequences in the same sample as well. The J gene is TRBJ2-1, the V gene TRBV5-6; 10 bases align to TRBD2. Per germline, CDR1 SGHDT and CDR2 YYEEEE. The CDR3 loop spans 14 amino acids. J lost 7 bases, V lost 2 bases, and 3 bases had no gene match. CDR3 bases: TGTGCCAGCAGCTTAGGACTAGCGGTAAATGAGCAGTTCTTC. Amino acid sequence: CASSLGLAVNEQFF.

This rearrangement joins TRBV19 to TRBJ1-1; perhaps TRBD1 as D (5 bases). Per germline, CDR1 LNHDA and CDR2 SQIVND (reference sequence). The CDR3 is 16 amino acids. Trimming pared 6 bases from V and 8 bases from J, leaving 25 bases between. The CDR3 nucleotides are TGTGCCAGTAGACCTCTATGGGGGGTTGGGGAGTCGGAAGCTTTCTTT. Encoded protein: CASRPLWGVGESEAFF.

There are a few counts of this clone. The CDR3 bases are TGTGCCAGCAGTTTAGGAGGGGCGGGCACCGGGGAGCTGTTTTTT. It is translated as CASSLGGAGTGELFF. V is TRBV27 and J is TRBJ2-2; tentatively, D is TRBD2 (6 bases). Germline V gives CDR1 MNHEY, CDR2 SMNVEV (reference sequence). The CDR3 has 15 amino acids. Trimming pared 2 bases from V and 4 bases from J, leaving 11 bases between.

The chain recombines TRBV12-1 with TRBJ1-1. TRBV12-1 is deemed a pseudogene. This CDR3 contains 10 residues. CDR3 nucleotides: TGTGCCAGCAGCTTTGCCCCTGCTTTCTTT. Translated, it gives CASSFAPAFF.

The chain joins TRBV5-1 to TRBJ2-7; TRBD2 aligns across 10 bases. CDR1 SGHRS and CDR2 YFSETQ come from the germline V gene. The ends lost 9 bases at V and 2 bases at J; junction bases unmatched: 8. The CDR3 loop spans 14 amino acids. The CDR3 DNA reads TGCGCCAACCCGGGACTAGCGAAGACCTACGAGCAGTACTTC. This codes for CANPGLAKTYEQYF.